The T cell receptor beta chain described here comes from a study of cytomegalovirus exposure and HLA in healthy donors. Study summary: Later, an analysis reported that the approximately 120 validation repertoires had used the same platform as the 500 to 750 first-cohort repertoires.

The data were produced by immunoSEQ multiplex PCR, yet TCRdb's version contains in-frame clones alone and is incomplete. The sample has more than 200,000 clones, about 92% seen once. Germline lookup yields CDR1 MDHEN and CDR2 SYDVKM. This CDR3 region has 14 residues. V was pared by 7 bases and J by 1 base, with 14 bases between. Points from the study as a whole: 164 TCR beta chains were listed as cytomegalovirus-associated. In vitro, a few CMV-associated chains proved specific for CMV antigens.

To note about this clone: The target antigen is unknown.

The source of this sequence is a woman under 40 in good health and CMV-seronegative. The rearrangement joins TRBV28 to TRBJ2-7; D is unresolved. Sequenced input: PBMCs. The CDR3 loop is CASKEETGSYEQYF. The DNA for the CDR3 is TGTGCCAGCAAAGAGGAGACTGGATCCTACGAGCAGTACTTC.